Here is one TCR beta chain with its context. The CDR3 runs 13 residues. Germline CDR1 and CDR2: SGHTA and FQGNSA. Deletions cut 2 bases from V and 0 bases from J, with 5 bases between. These data come from a study of blood T cell repertoires in COVID-19. At the level of the study: Researchers got acute and convalescent COVID-19 samples from the United States, Italy and Spain. From T cells, B-cell-depleted T cells, or PBMCs came the material, which was cDNA or gDNA.

Source study methods: Estimates of nucleated cell counts were drawn from the amplification of reference gene primers. Profiling relied on immunoSEQ multiplex PCR, and the TCRdb table lists in-frame clones only, not all of them. Clonal size and the V and J genes are those of that table, whereas D and trimming came from the DNA. The sample includes over 85,000 clones, around 90% of them seen just once. The specimen was peripheral blood. This chain links TRBV7-2 with TRBJ2-7; D may be TRBD1 (5 bases). This sequence originates from a man aged 40-49 years with acute or convalescent COVID-19. The CDR3 loop is CASSLRGSYEQYF. CDR3 DNA sequence: TGTGCCAGCAGCTTAAGGGGCTCCTACGAGCAGTACTTC.